The rows below give T cell receptor beta chains drawn from one sample of a study of CD8 T cells in ankylosing spondylitis. TCRdb re-called the 5' RACE reads with MiXCR, one entry per CDR3 protein. This table holds a few hundred thousand distinct CDR3 sequences, more than 9% found once. What was sequenced was blood, either unsorted or a sorted T cell fraction (not recorded which). The receptors stem from a male donor with ankylosing spondylitis or in good health (not recorded which). CDR3s include the opening cysteine and the closing phenylalanine or tryptophan. The D gene is left open where the match is weak. Some rows have no size entry. The others give once, few or many, or a class for an expanded clone.

V	size	J	D	DNA	CDR3
TRBV28	many	TRBJ2-3	.	TGTGCCTACGGCCGGTCAGATACGCAGTATTTT	CAYGRSDTQYF
TRBV24-1	many	TRBJ1-1	.	TGTGCCACCAGTGACTCCGGACAACGAGCTTTCTTT	CATSDSGQRAFF
TRBV9	.	TRBJ2-1	.	TGTGCCAGCAGCGTAGCTCCAGGAGACAATGAGCAGTTCTTC	CASSVAPGDNEQFF
TRBV9	many	TRBJ1-1	.	TGTGCCAGCAGCGTAGCTACTGAAGCTTTCTTT	CASSVATEAFF
TRBV5-1	.	TRBJ2-2	.	TGCGCCAGCAGCTTGGACGTGCCCGGGGAGCTGTTTTTT	CASSLDVPGELFF
TRBV5-1	.	TRBJ1-1	.	TGCGCCAGCAGCCCCGTGAGAGGTAGGCCTGAAGCTTTCTTT	CASSPVRGRPEAFF
TRBV12-3/TRBV12-4	.	TRBJ1-5	.	TGTGCCAGCAGCAAGGACCTAGGGCCTGGTGGCAATCAGCCCCAGCATTTT	CASSKDLGPGGNQPQHF
TRBV11-1	many	TRBJ2-7	.	TGTGCCAGCGGTACAGGGTTCCGAAACGAGCAGTACTTC	CASGTGFRNEQYF
TRBV28	many	TRBJ2-1	TRBD1	TGTGCCAGCAGCCAAATCCGGGACAGGGGCCGAAATGAGCAGTTCTTC	CASSQIRDRGRNEQFF
TRBV5-1	many	TRBJ2-2	TRBD1	TGCGCCAGCAGCTTGGCGACAGGGGGCAAGACCGGGGAGCTGTTTTTT	CASSLATGGKTGELFF
TRBV28	.	TRBJ2-3	.	TGTGCCAGCAACTCCGATGGATGGGGGTCTTCAGATACGCAGTATTTT	CASNSDGWGSSDTQYF
TRBV20-1	many	TRBJ2-7	TRBD1	TGCAGTGCCCCGACAGGGGGTTCCTACGAGCAGTACTTC	CSAPTGGSYEQYF
TRBV18	many	TRBJ2-1	.	TGTGCCAGCTCACCCACATTTTACAATGAGCAGTTCTTC	CASSPTFYNEQFF
TRBV29-1	many	TRBJ2-5	.	TGCAGCGTTGAACGGGGGGCTGTGACCCAGTACTTC	CSVERGAVTQYF
TRBV11-1	.	TRBJ2-7	.	TGTGCCAGCAGCCTCCTAAAGTGGAGCGAGCAGTACTTC	CASSLLKWSEQYF
TRBV7-2	.	TRBJ2-7	TRBD1	TGTGCCAGCAGCTTAACCGGGACAGGGTATATCGCCGAGCAGTACTTC	CASSLTGTGYIAEQYF
TRBV3-1	.	TRBJ1-2	.	TGTGCCAGCAGCCATTCGGGGGGCTACACCTTC	CASSHSGGYTF
TRBV28	few	TRBJ2-5	.	TGTGCCAGCAGTTTATCAGCGGGTAGCTCGGAGACCCAGTACTTC	CASSLSAGSSETQYF
TRBV12-3/TRBV12-4	many	TRBJ2-3	TRBD2	TGTGCCAGCAGTTTAACTAGCGGGGCGGATACGCAGTATTTT	CASSLTSGADTQYF
TRBV12-3/TRBV12-4	many	TRBJ2-7	TRBD1	TGTGCCAGCAGTCCGACAGGGAGATCCTACGAGCAGTACTTC	CASSPTGRSYEQYF
TRBV20-1	many	TRBJ1-2	TRBD1	TGCAGTGCTCGGACAGGGACTAACTATGGCTACACCTTC	CSARTGTNYGYTF
TRBV18	.	TRBJ2-1	.	TGTGCCAGCTCACCAAGTCTTGGGCTAGCGACCAACTTGAACAATGAGCAGTTCTTC	CASSPSLGLATNLNNEQFF
TRBV20-1	many	TRBJ2-6	.	TGCAGTGCTAGACTTCTACCTGGGGCCAACGTCCTGACTTTC	CSARLLPGANVLTF
TRBV20-1	many	TRBJ1-1	TRBD1	TGCAGTGCTGAAACAGGGGTTGTGGGCACTGAAGCTTTCTTT	CSAETGVVGTEAFF
TRBV2	few	TRBJ2-1	TRBD2	TGTGCCAGCAGTGAGAGCGGGGGGGCCATCAATGAGCAGTTCTTC	CASSESGGAINEQFF
TRBV12-3/TRBV12-4	many	TRBJ2-1	TRBD1	TGTGCCAGCATTGGGACAGGGAGGCACAATGAGCAGTTCTTC	CASIGTGRHNEQFF
TRBV5-1	few	TRBJ2-1	TRBD2	TGCGCCAGCAGCGCGACTAGCGGGGGGGCGGATGAGCAGTTCTTC	CASSATSGGADEQFF
TRBV6-6	many	TRBJ1-4	.	TGTGCCAGCAGTTACTCCGATGAAAAACTGTTTTTT	CASSYSDEKLFF